This T cell receptor (beta chain) was retrieved from a study of cytomegalovirus exposure and HLA in healthy donors. Study conclusions and caveats: Some V segments, TRBV6-2 and TRBV6-3 among them, were indistinguishable and were therefore excluded. An analysis was carried out at a later point. It showed that HLA-associated TCR beta chains were more clonally expanded than equally common non-associated chains. Donor immune exposure was known only as CMV serostatus. Highly shared sequence variants in one cluster were likely a sequencing artifact.

This clone turned up a few times. Its antigen remains unidentified. Researchers ran the PCR with 60 Vbeta and 13 Jbeta primers. Generated by immunoSEQ multiplex PCR, the TCRdb table keeps only in-frame clones and is missing some. The sample consists of some 150,000 clones, 60% to 80% of them appearing once. Germline V CDR1 and CDR2: SNHLY, FYNNEI. V dropped 6 bases and J dropped 2 bases, with 10 bases sitting between them. The CDR3 spans 13 residues. The gene calls are TRBV2 and TRBJ1-1; unclear D gene. The specimen sequenced was PBMCs. The TCR originated in a woman between 25 and 40 years old in good health and CMV-seronegative. CDR3 loop: CASRAILNTEAFF. The DNA for the CDR3 is TGTGCCAGCAGGGCTATACTAAACACTGAAGCTTTCTTT.